Below are 32 T cell receptor beta chains sequenced from a single sample in a study of blood T cell repertoires in COVID-19. The method was immunoSEQ multiplex PCR; TCRdb's version includes in-frame clones alone and lacks a portion of them. This sample has over 150,000 clones, with roughly 90% found just once. The sample comprised peripheral blood. These receptors came from a man over 45 with acute or convalescent COVID-19.

This sequence joins TRBV5-1 and TRBJ2-2; a possible D gene is TRBD2 (6 bases). Trimming shortened V by 4 bases and J by 4 bases, and 14 bases separated the two germline ends. There are 15 residues in the CDR3. Germline CDR1 and CDR2: SGHRS and YFSETQ. The CDR3 loop reads CASSPGTPGTGELFF. In DNA form, the CDR3 reads TGCGCCAGCAGCCCCGGGACTCCGGGCACCGGGGAGCTGTTTTTT.

This chain connects TRBV9 to TRBJ1-1; 8 bases are a match to TRBD1. CDR1 is SGDLS, CDR2 YYNGEE, per germline. V shed 2 bases, J shed 5 bases, and the junction held 2 bases outside the gene matches. The CDR3 spans 13 residues. CDR3 region: CASSVDRATEAFF. For the CDR3, the DNA is TGTGCCAGCAGCGTGGACAGGGCTACTGAAGCTTTCTTT.

The chain uses TRBV6-6 and TRBJ1-5; 8 bases match TRBD1. V shed 3 bases, J shed 6 bases, and the junction held 7 bases outside the gene matches. The CDR3 is 15 residues long. The germline V gene encodes CDR1 MNHNY and CDR2 SVGAGI (reference sequence). Here the CDR3 reads CASSYEATGVQPQHF. In DNA, the CDR3 is TGTGCCAGCAGTTATGAGGCGACAGGGGTTCAGCCCCAGCATTTT.

The rearrangement links TRBV10-3 to TRBJ1-3, with D possibly being TRBD1 (5 bases). The V gene lost 2 bases and the J gene lost 7 bases, with 6 bases spanning the gap. This CDR3 has 12 amino acids. CDR1 and CDR2 (germline): ENHRY, SYGVKD. This CDR3 reads CAISERGNTIYF. The CDR3 nucleotides are TGTGCCATCAGTGAGAGGGGTAACACCATATATTTT.

Worth noting for this clone: The sample contains more than one DNA sequence encoding this CDR3. V gene TRBV18 combines with J gene TRBJ1-5, with 11 nucleotides matching TRBD1. The germline CDR1 and CDR2 sequences are KGHSH and LQKENI. The trim removed 2 bases at V and 6 bases at J, leaving 0 bases unmatched. The CDR3 is 14 amino acids. The CDR3 loop is CASSPGTGGQPQHF. CDR3 coding DNA: TGTGCCAGCTCACCAGGGACAGGGGGTCAGCCCCAGCATTTT.

The V call is TRBV2, the J call TRBJ1-1; D unclear. V lost 1 base to trimming and J lost 1 base, with 7 bases between them. The CDR3 is 14 amino acids. Germline loops: CDR1 SNHLY, CDR2 FYNNEI. The CDR3 DNA sequence: TGTGCCAGCAGTGAAGTTATAGCGAACACTGAAGCTTTCTTT. Amino acids: CASSEVIANTEAFF.

Notes on this clone: At the DNA level, this CDR3 is encoded by other sequences in the same sample as well. The rearrangement links TRBV20-1 to TRBJ2-5; D call uncertain. Trimming took 0 bases from V and 5 from J, leaving 4 bases between them. The germline CDR1 and CDR2 sequences are DFQATT and SNEGSKA (reference sequence). This CDR3 has 11 residues. CDR3: CSARDIETQYF. The CDR3 coding sequence is TGCAGTGCTAGAGATATTGAGACCCAGTACTTC.

J is TRBJ2-1 and V is TRBV7-9; TRBD1 matches at 8 bases. Germline CDR1 is SEHNR and CDR2 is FQNEAQ (reference sequence). The CDR3 length is 15 residues. Trimming at V came to 2 bases and at J to 7 bases, leaving 7 bases not matched to a gene. The CDR3 loop is CASSLLGQGLNEQFF. DNA of the CDR3: TGTGCCAGCAGCTTACTCGGACAGGGCCTTAATGAGCAGTTCTTC.

The chain recombines TRBV24-1 with TRBJ2-4; TRBD1 agrees at 7 bases. V shed 5 bases and J 6 bases; nucleotides not matched to a gene: 9. CDR1 and CDR2 (germline): KGHDR, SFDVKD. The CDR3 is 15 residues long. The CDR3 is CATSASTGFLNIQYF. The CDR3, as DNA: TGTGCCACCAGTGCCTCGACAGGGTTTTTAAACATTCAGTACTTC.

The gene calls are TRBV27 and TRBJ1-1; D gene ambiguous. This CDR3 is 14 amino acids long. The germline V and J ends were trimmed by 1 base and 6 bases, with 12 bases remaining between them. CDR1 is MNHEY and CDR2 is SMNVEV in the germline V gene (reference sequence). The CDR3 DNA reads TGTGCCAGCAGTTTATTGGGGAGAATACCTGAAGCTTTCTTT. Encoded protein: CASSLLGRIPEAFF.

This clone appeared a single time. V usage is TRBV10-3 and J usage is TRBJ2-2, with 7 positions matching TRBD1. J gave up 6 bases and V 4 bases, and 5 bases lay outside the gene matches. Germline loops: CDR1 ENHRY, CDR2 SYGVKD. This CDR3 is 14 amino acids long. CDR3 bases: TGTGCCATCAGTGGAAAGGGGGCGGCCGGGGAGCTGTTTTTT. It specifies CAISGKGAAGELFF.

CDR3 DNA: TGTGCCAGCAGCGTAGATAGCGGGAGGGCCCGTTACGAGCAGTACTTC. This encodes CASSVDSGRARYEQYF. The genes are TRBV9 and TRBJ2-7; 11 bases match TRBD2. The CDR3 has 16 amino acids. Germline V lookup: CDR1 SGDLS, CDR2 YYNGEE. Trimming took 0 bases from V and 4 from J; bases not matched to a gene: 6. The full variable domain, with the rest looked up from reference TRBV9 and TRBJ2-7, is DSGVTQTPKHLITATGQRVTLRCSPRSGDLSVYWYQQSLDQGLQFLIQYYNGEERAKGNILERFSAQQFPDLHSELNLSSLELGDSALYFCASSVDSGRARYEQYFGPGTRLTVT.

This clone has only one observation. The chain joins TRBV28 to TRBJ2-4; possible D gene TRBD2, 7 bases. Looked up from germline, CDR1 is MDHEN and CDR2 is SYDVKM. The CDR3 extends over 16 amino acids. V lost 6 bases and J 0 bases, leaving 15 bases between the germline ends. The CDR3 protein is CASREGGALAKNIQYF. The CDR3 nucleotides read TGTGCCAGCAGGGAAGGGGGGGCTCTAGCCAAAAACATTCAGTACTTC. The whole variable domain, filled in from reference TRBV28 and TRBJ2-4, reads DVKVTQSSRYLVKRTGEKVFLECVQDMDHENMFWYRQDPGLGLRLIYFSYDVKMKEKGDIPEGYSVSREKKERFSLILESASTNQTSMYLCASREGGALAKNIQYFGAGTRLSVL.

The chain joins TRBV7-9 to TRBJ2-7, with 10 positions matching TRBD1. V lost 5 bases, J lost 4 bases, and 2 bases stayed unmatched. This CDR3 is 13 amino acids long. Germline V lookup: CDR1 SEHNR, CDR2 FQNEAQ (reference sequence). The DNA for the CDR3 is TGTGCCAGCAGCCGACAGGGGGCTTACGAGCAGTACGTC. It codes for CASSRQGAYEQYV.

The CDR3 DNA is TGTGCCAGCAGCCCGGGGACAGGGAGCCAAGAGACCCAGTACTTC. Protein product: CASSPGTGSQETQYF. V and J are TRBV7-9 and TRBJ2-5; 9 positions match TRBD1. V was pared by 5 bases and J by 1 base, with 5 bases of the junction left unmatched. CDR3 length: 15 amino acids. Germline assignment: CDR1 SEHNR and CDR2 FQNEAQ (reference sequence).

The V call is TRBV6-6, the J call TRBJ2-3, with D possibly being TRBD1 (5 bases). With 7 bases removed from V and 5 bases from J, the gap between germline ends came to 19 bases. The CDR3 contains 15 residues. Germline CDR1 is MNHNY and CDR2 is SVGAGI (reference sequence). CDR3 residues: CASKVLDTVLDTQYF. The CDR3 DNA sequence: TGTGCCAGCAAAGTGCTGGACACAGTCCTAGATACGCAGTATTTT.

The chain combines TRBV18 with TRBJ2-1; a possible D gene is TRBD2 (6 bases). CDR3 size: 15 residues. CDR1 and CDR2 from the germline V gene are KGHSH and LQKENI. The V and J ends lost 2 bases and 0 bases respectively, with 8 bases between them. This CDR3 is CASSPTGSSYNEQFF. Here the CDR3 DNA reads TGTGCCAGCTCACCAACCGGGAGCTCCTACAATGAGCAGTTCTTC.

This clone has only one observation. The V and J genes are TRBV5-1 and TRBJ2-1; 8 positions match TRBD2. Trimming at V came to 4 bases and at J to 0 bases, leaving 6 bases not matched to a gene. Germline CDR1 is SGHRS and CDR2 is YFSETQ. The length of the CDR3 is 16 residues. CDR3 region: CASSVAGTSSYNEQFF. DNA for the CDR3: TGCGCCAGCAGCGTAGCGGGGACGAGCTCCTACAATGAGCAGTTCTTC. The full variable domain, rest sourced from reference TRBV5-1 and TRBJ2-1, is KAGVTQTPRYLIKTRGQQVTLSCSPISGHRSVSWYQQTPGQGLQFLFEYFSETQRNKGNFPGRFSGRQFSNSRSEMNVSTLELGDSALYLCASSVAGTSSYNEQFFGPGTRLTVL.

J is TRBJ2-7 and V is TRBV6-2 or TRBV6-3; tentative D call: TRBD1 (6 bases). The CDR3 runs to 14 residues. Germline loops: CDR1 MNHEY, CDR2 SVGEGT. The CDR3 DNA is TGTGCCAGCAGCCCCCGGGACACCCCCTACGTGCAGTACGTC. The encoded protein is CASSPRDTPYVQYV.

This chain links TRBV10-1 with TRBJ1-6; D not resolved. The germline V gene encodes CDR1 WNHNN and CDR2 SYGVQD (reference sequence). V was clipped by 6 bases and J by 1 base, with 16 bases between them. The CDR3 runs to 17 residues. The DNA for the CDR3 is TGCGCCAGCAGGGGGAGGGAGGCAAGTTCCTATAATTCACCCCTCCACTTT. Translating gives CASRGREASSYNSPLHF.

Concerning this clone: The same CDR3 also results from other DNA sequences found in this sample. This chain joins TRBV27 and TRBJ2-1; TRBD2 agrees at 11 bases. The CDR3 totals 15 residues. Germline V CDR1 and CDR2: MNHEY, SMNVEV (reference sequence). Trimming took 6 bases from V and 3 from J; bases not matched to a gene: 4. In DNA, the CDR3 is TGTGCCAGCAGCCCCGGGACTAGCGGCTACAATGAGCAGTTCTTC. Protein product: CASSPGTSGYNEQFF.

The chain recombines TRBV7-9 with TRBJ1-4, with D possibly TRBD1 on 6 matching bases. From germline, CDR1 is SEHNR and CDR2 FQNEAQ (reference sequence). The CDR3 has 15 residues. The ends were cut back, 1 base at V and 8 bases at J, with 14 bases in the middle. The CDR3 reads CASSLGQGTREKLFF. CDR3 nucleotides: TGTGCCAGCAGCTTAGGGCAGGGGACACGGGAAAAACTGTTTTTT.

V usage is TRBV28 and J usage is TRBJ1-1; 7 bases align to TRBD1. V lost 0 bases, J lost 5 bases, and 12 bases stayed unmatched. Germline-derived CDR1 and CDR2 are MDHEN and SYDVKM. CDR3 length: 17 residues. The CDR3 DNA is TGTGCCAGCAGTTTATGCATAGACAGGGACTGGGGAACTGAAGCTTTCTTT. Its translation is CASSLCIDRDWGTEAFF.

The chain links TRBV28 to TRBJ1-5, with a weak D call TRBD1 (6 bases). In germline, CDR1 is MDHEN, CDR2 SYDVKM. Trimming removed 5 bases at V and 5 bases at J, with 19 bases between. There are 16 residues in the CDR3. CDR3 protein: CASSINRVSGHQPQHF. CDR3 nucleotide sequence: TGTGCCAGCAGTATCAACAGGGTATCGGGCCATCAGCCCCAGCATTTT.

This chain joins TRBV7-2 and TRBJ2-1, with 8 bases lining up with TRBD1. The ends lost 1 base at V and 4 bases at J; junction bases unmatched: 6. CDR1 SGHTA and CDR2 FQGNSA come from the germline V gene. CDR3 size: 16 residues. CDR3 coding DNA: TGTGCCAGCAGCTTAGAAGCAGGGGGCTGGTACAATGAGCAGTTCTTC. Protein: CASSLEAGGWYNEQFF.

With regard to this clone: The identical CDR3 is also encoded by other nucleotide sequences in the sample. The chain employs TRBV3-1 (or the pseudogene TRBV3-2) and TRBJ2-2; TRBD1 matches 9 bases. The ends lost 6 bases at V and 7 bases at J; junction bases unmatched: 9. The germline CDR1 and CDR2 sequences are LGHDT and YNNKEL (reference sequence). The CDR3 is made up of 15 amino acids. The CDR3 sequence: CASSRGQGFGGELFF. Here the CDR3 DNA reads TGTGCCAGCAGTAGAGGACAGGGGTTCGGCGGGGAGCTGTTTTTT.

The chain uses TRBV28 and TRBJ2-5, with D perhaps matching TRBD1 (6 bases). V was clipped by 1 base and J by 2 bases, with 11 bases between them. The germline gives CDR1 MDHEN, CDR2 SYDVKM. The CDR3 loop spans 15 amino acids. The CDR3 DNA sequence: TGTGCCAGCAGTTTATTCTCGACAGGACAAGAGACCCAGTACTTC. Amino acids: CASSLFSTGQETQYF.

The gene calls are TRBV18 and TRBJ2-1; 9 positions agree with TRBD1. This CDR3 is 19 amino acids long. Trimming cost V 2 bases and J 5 bases; bases outside gene matches: 16. Germline CDR1 reads KGHSH; CDR2 reads LQKENI. This CDR3 is CASSPFVPTGGIVHNEQFF. The CDR3 coding sequence is TGTGCCAGCTCACCATTTGTCCCGACAGGGGGAATTGTCCACAATGAGCAGTTCTTC.

The V and J genes are TRBV2 and TRBJ2-2; TRBD2 is a possible D gene (5 bases). Looked up from germline, CDR1 is SNHLY and CDR2 is FYNNEI. There are 15 residues in the CDR3. V was cut by 2 bases and J by 7 bases, with 14 bases left in between. In nucleotides, the CDR3 is TGTGCCAGCAGTGAAACTAGTGGTATTGGCGGGGAGCTGTTTTTT. Translation: CASSETSGIGGELFF.

This clone was seen a few times. The chain has TRBV11-2 and TRBJ2-7, with no clear D. This CDR3 region has 11 residues. The germline V gene encodes CDR1 SGHAT and CDR2 FQNNGV. V was cut by 3 bases and J by 4 bases, with 4 bases left in between. The DNA for the CDR3 is TGTGCCAGCAGCTTTAATTACGAGCAGTACTTC. This translates into CASSFNYEQYF.

The CDR3 DNA follows: TGTGCTAGTGGTTTGTGGACAGGGGGGAACACCGGGGAGCTGTTTTTT. Translating it yields CASGLWTGGNTGELFF. The V gene is TRBV12-5, the J gene TRBJ2-2; 10 bases agree with TRBD1. Germline CDR1 LGHNT, CDR2 FRNRAP. This CDR3 spans 16 amino acids. Trimming at V came to 2 bases and at J to 1 base, leaving 1 base not matched to a gene.

This clone appeared many times. The V gene is TRBV3-1 (or the pseudogene TRBV3-2), the J gene TRBJ2-1; 11 bases are shared with TRBD2. The CDR3 spans 15 residues. Germline CDR1 and CDR2: LGHDT and YNNKEL (reference sequence). V trimming: 3 bases; J trimming: 5 bases; junction bases outside the gene matches: 3. This chain's CDR3 is CASSHPGLADNEQFF. In DNA, the CDR3 is TGTGCCAGCAGCCATCCGGGACTAGCGGACAATGAGCAGTTCTTC.